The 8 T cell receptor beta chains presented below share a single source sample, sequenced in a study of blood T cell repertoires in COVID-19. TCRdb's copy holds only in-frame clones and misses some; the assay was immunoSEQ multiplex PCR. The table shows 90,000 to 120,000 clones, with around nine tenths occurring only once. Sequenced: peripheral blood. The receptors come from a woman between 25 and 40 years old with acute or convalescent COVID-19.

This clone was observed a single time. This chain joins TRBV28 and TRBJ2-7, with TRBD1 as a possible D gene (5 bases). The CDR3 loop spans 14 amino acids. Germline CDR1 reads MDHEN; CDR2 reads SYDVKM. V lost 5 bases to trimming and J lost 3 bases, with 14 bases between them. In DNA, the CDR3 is TGTGCCAGCAGTCCCCCGACAGAAGTCTACGAGCAGTACTTC. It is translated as CASSPPTEVYEQYF.

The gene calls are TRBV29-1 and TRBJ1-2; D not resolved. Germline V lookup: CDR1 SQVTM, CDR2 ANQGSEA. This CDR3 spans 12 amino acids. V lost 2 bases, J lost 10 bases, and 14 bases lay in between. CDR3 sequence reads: CSVELRRGNYTF. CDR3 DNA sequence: TGCAGCGTTGAACTGCGCCGCGGGAACTACACCTTC.

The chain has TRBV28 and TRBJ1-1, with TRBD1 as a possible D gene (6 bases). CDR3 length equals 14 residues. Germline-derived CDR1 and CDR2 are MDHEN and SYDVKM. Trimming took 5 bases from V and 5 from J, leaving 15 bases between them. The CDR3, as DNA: TGTGCCAGCAGTCGACAGGCCACGAGGACTGAAGCTTTCTTT. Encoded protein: CASSRQATRTEAFF.

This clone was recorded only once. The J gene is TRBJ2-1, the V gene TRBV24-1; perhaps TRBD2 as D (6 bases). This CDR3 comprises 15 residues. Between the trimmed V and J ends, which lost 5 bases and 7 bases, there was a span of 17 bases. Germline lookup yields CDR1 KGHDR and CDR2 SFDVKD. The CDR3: CATSGGVQFGNEQFF. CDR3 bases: TGTGCCACCAGTGGGGGGGTTCAATTTGGAAATGAGCAGTTCTTC.

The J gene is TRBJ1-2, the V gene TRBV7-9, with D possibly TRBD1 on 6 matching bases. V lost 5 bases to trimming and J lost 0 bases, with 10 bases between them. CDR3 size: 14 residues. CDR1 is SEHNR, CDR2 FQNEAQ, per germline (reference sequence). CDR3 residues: CASSLRDTNYGYTF. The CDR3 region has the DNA TGTGCCAGCAGCCTCCGGGACACTAACTATGGCTACACCTTC.

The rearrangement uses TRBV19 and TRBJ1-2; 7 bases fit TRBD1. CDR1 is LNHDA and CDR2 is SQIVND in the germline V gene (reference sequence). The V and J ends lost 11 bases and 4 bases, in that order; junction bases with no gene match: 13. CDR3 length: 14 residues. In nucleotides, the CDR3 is TGTGCCGCCCAAGGGGCAGGGGGTTTCTATGGCTACACCTTC. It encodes CAAQGAGGFYGYTF.

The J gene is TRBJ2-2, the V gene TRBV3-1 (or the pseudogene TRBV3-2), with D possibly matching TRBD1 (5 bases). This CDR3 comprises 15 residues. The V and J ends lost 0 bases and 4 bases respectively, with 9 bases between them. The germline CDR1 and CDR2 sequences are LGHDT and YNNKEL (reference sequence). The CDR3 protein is CASSQDGQITGELFF. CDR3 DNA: TGTGCCAGCAGCCAAGATGGACAAATCACCGGGGAGCTGTTTTTT.

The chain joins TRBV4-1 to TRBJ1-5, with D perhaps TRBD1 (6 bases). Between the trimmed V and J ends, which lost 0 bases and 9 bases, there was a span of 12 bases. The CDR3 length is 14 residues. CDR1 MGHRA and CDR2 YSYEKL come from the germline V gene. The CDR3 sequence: CASSQDEGVGPQHF. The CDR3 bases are TGCGCCAGCAGCCAAGATGAGGGGGTGGGGCCCCAGCATTTT.